This entry describes one TCR beta chain. The sample originates from a study of shared clonotypes between healthy human individuals. The protocol was immunoSEQ multiplex PCR, while the TCRdb copy is restricted to in-frame clones and leaves out a portion. The top ten clones hold about 0.22% of a sample with hundreds of thousands of clones, 96% of them seen once. As defined, naive CD8 cells were CD45RO-negative and positively selected for CCR7, with terminally differentiated effector memory CD45RA+ cells excluded. The CDR3 has 13 residues. This sequence originates from a young man in good health. J is TRBJ2-1 and V is TRBV12-2; the DNA was not used to check the table's D call, TRBD2. TRBV12-2 is marked as a pseudogene. Sequencing was done on a sample of naive CD8+ T cells sorted from blood. The CDR3 nucleotides read TGTGCAAGTCGCCTGCGACTAGCCAATGAGCAGTTCTTC. Residues: CASRLRLANEQFF.